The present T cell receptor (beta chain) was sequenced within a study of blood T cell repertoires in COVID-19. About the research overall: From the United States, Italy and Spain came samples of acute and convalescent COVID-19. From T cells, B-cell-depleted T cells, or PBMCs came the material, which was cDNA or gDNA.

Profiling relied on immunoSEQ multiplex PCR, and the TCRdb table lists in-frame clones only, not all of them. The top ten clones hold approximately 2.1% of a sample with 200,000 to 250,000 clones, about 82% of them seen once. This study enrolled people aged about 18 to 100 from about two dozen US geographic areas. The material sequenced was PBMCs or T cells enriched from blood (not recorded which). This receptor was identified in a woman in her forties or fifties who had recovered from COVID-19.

The CDR3 DNA is TGTGCCAGTAGTATAGATCTATTAAGACTTAAACCCGGGGAGCTGTTTTTT. It codes for CASSIDLLRLKPGELFF. This chain uses TRBV19 with TRBJ2-2; D not resolved. CDR3 length: 17 residues. V was shortened by 0 bases and J by 6 bases, with 17 bases between the two germline ends. CDR1 is LNHDA and CDR2 is SQIVND in the germline V gene (reference sequence).